One and the same sample provided the 29 T cell receptor beta chains below, sequenced in a study of blood T cell repertoires in COVID-19. Assay used: immunoSEQ multiplex PCR; TCRdb lists only in-frame clones, some missing. The sample holds some 35,000 clones, around nine tenths seen once. Sequencing input: peripheral blood. The receptors stem from a man between 60 and 75 years old with active COVID-19.

The V and J genes are TRBV19 and TRBJ2-7, with D uncertain. Germline CDR1 and CDR2: LNHDA and SQIVND (reference sequence). Trimming shortened V by 5 bases and J by 2 bases, and 13 bases separated the two germline ends. The CDR3 covers 14 residues. The CDR3 protein is CASSPRSNAYEQYF. The CDR3 nucleotides are TGTGCCAGTAGTCCGCGGTCGAACGCCTACGAGCAGTACTTC.

This chain links TRBV7-6 with TRBJ1-4; TRBD1 matches 11 bases. This CDR3 region has 18 residues. V lost 5 bases, J lost 4 bases, and 12 bases stayed unmatched. Germline V CDR1 and CDR2: SGHVS, FNYEAQ. CDR3 DNA sequence: TGTGCCAGCAGCCGTCAGATGGGGACAGGGGGAGGTAATGAAAAACTGTTTTTT. Translation gives CASSRQMGTGGGNEKLFF. The variable domain in full, completed from reference TRBV7-6 and TRBJ1-4, reads GAGVSQSPRYKVTKRGQDVALRCDPISGHVSLYWYRQALGQGPEFLTYFNYEAQQDKSGLPNDRFSAERPEGSISTLTIQRTEQRDSAMYRCASSRQMGTGGGNEKLFFGSGTQLSVL.

The chain joins TRBV10-3 to TRBJ1-6; TRBD1 matches at 11 bases. Germline V gene sequence: CDR1 ENHRY, CDR2 SYGVKD. V lost 8 bases and J lost 10; bases outside the gene matches: 4. The CDR3 has 13 residues. CDR3 residues: CAIGTGGGSPLHF. In DNA form, the CDR3 reads TGTGCCATCGGGACAGGGGGAGGATCACCCCTCCACTTT.

The chain combines TRBV6-1 with TRBJ1-3; TRBD1 matches at 9 bases. Per the germline V gene, CDR1 is MNHNS and CDR2 is SASEGT. The length of the CDR3 is 16 residues. V shed 3 bases, J shed 3 bases, and the junction held 6 bases outside the gene matches. CDR3 nucleotides: TGTGCCAGCAGTGATGATACAGGGGGCGATGGAAACACCATATATTTT. Its translation: CASSDDTGGDGNTIYF.

The chain couples TRBV5-1 to TRBJ2-3; weak D call: TRBD2 (6 bases). V was pared by 7 bases and J by 0 bases, with 12 bases between. CDR3 length: 14 amino acids. From germline, CDR1 is SGHRS and CDR2 YFSETQ. The CDR3 here is CASGGDLSTDTQYF. CDR3 in DNA: TGCGCCAGCGGAGGGGATTTGAGCACAGATACGCAGTATTTT.

V gene TRBV18 combines with J gene TRBJ1-1; D is unresolved. CDR1 KGHSH and CDR2 LQKENI come from the germline V gene. Deletions cut 6 bases from V and 2 bases from J, with 19 bases between. The CDR3 has 16 residues. The CDR3 here is CASSPAGRRGNTEAFF. The DNA for the CDR3 is TGTGCCAGCTCCCCCGCGGGGAGGCGAGGAAACACTGAAGCTTTCTTT. Variable domain in full (rest from reference TRBV18 and TRBJ1-1): NAGVMQNPRHLVRRRGQEARLRCSPMKGHSHVYWYRQLPEEGLKFMVYLQKENIIDESGMPKERFSAEFPKEGPSILRIQQVVRGDSAAYFCASSPAGRRGNTEAFFGQGTRLTVV.

The chain carries TRBV28 and TRBJ2-1; TRBD2 matches 15 bases. Germline V gene sequence: CDR1 MDHEN, CDR2 SYDVKM. Trimming took 2 bases from V and 1 from J; bases not matched to a gene: 6. The CDR3 is made up of 19 amino acids. CDR3: CASSLPGLAGGSSYNEQFF. The CDR3 region has the DNA TGTGCCAGCAGTTTACCAGGACTAGCGGGAGGGTCATCCTACAATGAGCAGTTCTTC.

The chain recombines TRBV6-2 or TRBV6-3 with TRBJ2-7; 10 nucleotides align to TRBD2. Germline trimming cut 5 bases from V and 6 bases from J; bases unmatched to any gene: 7. This CDR3 is built from 14 residues. CDR1 is MNHEY and CDR2 is SVGEGT in the germline V gene. CDR3 nucleotides: TGTGCCAGCAGTCGGATCATAGCGGGAGGCGAGCAGTACTTC. Protein sequence: CASSRIIAGGEQYF.

This clone was found a few times. The chain has TRBV7-2 and TRBJ1-2; D may be TRBD1 (6 bases). V was trimmed by 3 bases and J by 8 bases, leaving 13 bases between them. The CDR3 runs to 13 residues. The germline CDR1 and CDR2 sequences are SGHTA and FQGNSA. Here the CDR3 DNA reads TGTGCCAGCAGCTTCCGGGGGGCGACGGGCTACACCTTC. Protein sequence: CASSFRGATGYTF. Full variable domain (missing parts from reference TRBV7-2 and TRBJ1-2): GAGVSQSPSNKVTEKGKDVELRCDPISGHTALYWYRQSLGQGLEFLIYFQGNSAPDKSGLPSDRFSAERTGGSVSTLTIQRTQQEDSAVYLCASSFRGATGYTFGSGTRLTVV.

This clone was picked up one time. Germline is not matched at one junction end, which may reflect a read error. V and J are TRBV3-1 (or the pseudogene TRBV3-2) and TRBJ1-1; D gene ambiguous. Germline CDR1 is LGHDT and CDR2 is YNNKEL (reference sequence). The CDR3 extends over 11 amino acids. The CDR3 DNA reads as TGTGCCAGCAGCCAATCGAAGACCCCGACTTTT. Encoded protein: CASSQSKTPTF.

V gene TRBV4-2 combines with J gene TRBJ2-1, with 9 bases fitting TRBD1. From germline, CDR1 is LGHNA and CDR2 YNFKEQ. The CDR3 extends over 15 amino acids. The ends lost 3 bases at V and 7 bases at J; junction bases unmatched: 7. CDR3 residues: CASSQGTGWGNEQFF. In DNA, the CDR3 is TGTGCCAGCAGCCAGGGGACAGGGTGGGGTAATGAGCAGTTCTTC.

The V gene is TRBV5-1, the J gene TRBJ1-4, with 7 bases lining up with TRBD1. The CDR3 is made up of 14 amino acids. V shed 4 bases, J shed 3 bases, and the junction held 3 bases outside the gene matches. CDR1 SGHRS and CDR2 YFSETQ come from the germline V gene. The CDR3 spells CASSTGVANEKLFF. As DNA, the CDR3 is TGCGCCAGCAGCACAGGGGTGGCTAATGAAAAACTGTTTTTT.

This clone was observed a single time. The CDR3 region is CASSPHQGVAYEQYF. In nucleotides, the CDR3 is TGTGCCAGCAGTCCCCACCAGGGGGTCGCCTACGAGCAGTACTTC. The rearrangement links TRBV14 to TRBJ2-7, with 7 nucleotides matching TRBD1. Trimming removed 6 bases from V and 2 bases from J; junction bases left unmatched: 10. CDR1 SGHDN and CDR2 FVKESK come from the germline V gene. This CDR3 comprises 15 residues.

The chain recombines TRBV9 with TRBJ2-7; D perhaps matches TRBD2 (5 bases). This CDR3 spans 14 amino acids. The germline V and J ends were trimmed by 4 bases and 4 bases, with 15 bases remaining between them. Germline V gene lookup returns CDR1 SGDLS and CDR2 YYNGEE. The CDR3 here is CASSPDGEPYEQYF. The DNA for the CDR3 is TGTGCCAGCAGCCCCGACGGGGAGCCTTACGAGCAGTACTTC.

The rearrangement uses TRBV27 and TRBJ2-1; 7 nucleotides match TRBD2. Germline values: CDR1 MNHEY, CDR2 SMNVEV (reference sequence). The CDR3 runs 17 residues. The V gene end was trimmed by 5 bases and the J gene end by 0 bases; junction bases not matched to a gene: 10. The CDR3: CASSPGRLRNSYNEQFF. The CDR3, as DNA: TGTGCCAGCAGTCCCGGGAGGCTTCGCAACTCCTACAATGAGCAGTTCTTC.

This clone was recorded once. The CDR3 spells CASSPSGGGTDTQYF. Here the CDR3 DNA reads TGTGCCAGCAGTCCTAGCGGGGGAGGCACAGATACGCAGTATTTT. The J gene is TRBJ2-3, the V gene TRBV27; 10 bases align to TRBD2. The CDR3 has 15 amino acids. V trimming: 5 bases; J trimming: 1 base; junction bases outside the gene matches: 3. CDR1 is MNHEY and CDR2 is SMNVEV in the germline V gene (reference sequence).

The CDR3 region has the DNA TGTGCCAGCAGCTCGTGGACAGGGCATAACACCGGGGAGCTGTTTTTT. This gives the protein CASSSWTGHNTGELFF. J is TRBJ2-2 and V is TRBV7-2; 8 nucleotides agree with TRBD1. Germline V gives CDR1 SGHTA, CDR2 FQGNSA. V lost 4 bases to trimming and J lost 2 bases; unmatched junction nucleotides: 6. There are 16 residues in the CDR3.

This clone was counted a single time. V usage is TRBV28 and J usage is TRBJ2-1; D gene uncertain. V was trimmed by 8 bases and J by 5 bases, leaving 7 bases between them. The germline V gene encodes CDR1 MDHEN and CDR2 SYDVKM. This CDR3 is built from 11 residues. The CDR3 DNA sequence: TGTGCCAGCGGTTCTAACAATGAGCAGTTCTTC. Translating it yields CASGSNNEQFF.

DNA of the CDR3: TGTGCCAGCTGCGTGAGCGAGCAGTACTTC. Protein product: CASCVSEQYF. The V call is TRBV6-5, the J call TRBJ2-7; no definite D call. The germline CDR1 and CDR2 sequences are MNHEY and SVGAGI. With 8 bases removed from V and 6 bases from J, the gap between germline ends came to 8 bases. The CDR3 totals 10 residues.

The rearrangement uses TRBV6-2 or TRBV6-3 and TRBJ1-4; the D is unclear. Germline V gene data show CDR1 as MNHEY and CDR2 as SVGEGT. CDR3 length equals 16 residues. V was cut by 6 bases and J by 3 bases, with 17 bases left in between. The CDR3 spells CASSGLLDYANEKLFF. DNA of the CDR3: TGTGCCAGCAGCGGGCTGTTGGACTACGCTAATGAAAAACTGTTTTTT.

This clone was seen a handful of times. V gene TRBV4-1 combines with J gene TRBJ1-1, with D possibly matching TRBD1 (5 bases). Germline V lookup: CDR1 MGHRA, CDR2 YSYEKL. V lost 2 bases and J 0 bases, leaving 13 bases between the germline ends. This CDR3 is 16 amino acids long. CDR3 sequence (DNA): TGCGCCAGCAGCCAATCCTCTCGGACACTGAACACTGAAGCTTTCTTT. Protein product: CASSQSSRTLNTEAFF.

The genes are TRBV7-2 and TRBJ2-7, with D possibly matching TRBD1 (6 bases). In germline, CDR1 is SGHTA, CDR2 FQGNSA. Deletions cut 5 bases from V and 0 bases from J, with 11 bases between. This CDR3 has 14 residues. CDR3 bases: TGTGCCAGCAGCAACCAGGGGACCTCCTACGAGCAGTACTTC. Translated: CASSNQGTSYEQYF.

The V gene is TRBV10-1, the J gene TRBJ2-7; 9 bases are shared with TRBD2. This CDR3 is built from 14 residues. V shed 6 bases, J shed 3 bases, and the junction held 6 bases outside the gene matches. The germline V gene has CDR1 WNHNN and CDR2 SYGVQD (reference sequence). CDR3 protein: CASSPSTSGYEQYF. The CDR3 bases are TGCGCCAGCAGCCCTTCGACTAGCGGCTACGAGCAGTACTTC.

The chain carries TRBV18 and TRBJ1-5, with D unresolved. This CDR3 is built from 15 residues. Germline values: CDR1 KGHSH, CDR2 LQKENI. V was cut by 4 bases and J by 1 base, with 11 bases left in between. CDR3 amino acids: CASSLSGNSNQPQHF. The CDR3 DNA follows: TGTGCCAGCTCACTTTCGGGTAACAGCAATCAGCCCCAGCATTTT.

Regarding this clone: The junction differs from germline at one of its ends, possibly a read error. V gene TRBV28 combines with J gene TRBJ2-7; D gene ambiguous. Germline loops: CDR1 MDHEN, CDR2 SYDVKM. The CDR3 extends over 13 amino acids. The CDR3 spells CASSLEGRPIKDF. The CDR3 nucleotides read TGTGCCAGCAGTTTGGAAGGCAGGCCGATCAAGGACTTC. The variable domain in full, completed from reference TRBV28 and TRBJ2-7, reads DVKVTQSSRYLVKRTGEKVFLECVQDMDHENMFWYRQDPGLGLRLIYFSYDVKMKEKGDIPEGYSVSREKKERFSLILESASTNQTSMYLCASSLEGRPIKDFGPGTRLTVT.

CDR3 sequence: CATSDFGGSYNEQFF. The CDR3 DNA sequence: TGTGCCACCAGTGATTTTGGCGGGTCCTACAATGAGCAGTTCTTC. The J gene is TRBJ2-1, the V gene TRBV24-1, with D possibly being TRBD2 (5 bases). From germline, CDR1 is KGHDR and CDR2 SFDVKD. CDR3 length: 15 residues. V was trimmed by 1 base and J by 1 base, leaving 7 bases between them.

The rearrangement joins TRBV20-1 to TRBJ2-5; TRBD2 agrees at 9 bases. This CDR3 spans 14 amino acids. Germline-derived CDR1 and CDR2 are DFQATT and SNEGSKA (reference sequence). With 6 bases clipped from V and 5 bases from J, the junction kept 10 bases outside the gene matches. The CDR3 nucleotides read TGCAGTGCAAGTAGCGGGAGCAGTTTCGAGACCCAGTACTTC. It specifies CSASSGSSFETQYF.

This sequence joins TRBV5-4 and TRBJ2-1; TRBD2 matches at 7 bases. Germline V lookup: CDR1 SGHNT, CDR2 YYREEE (reference sequence). This CDR3 comprises 16 residues. V lost 4 bases to trimming and J lost 12 bases; unmatched junction nucleotides: 19. The CDR3 loop reads CASSVGIWGGGEGQFF. CDR3 nucleotides: TGTGCCAGCAGCGTGGGAATTTGGGGCGGGGGAGAGGGGCAGTTCTTC. The full variable domain, rest sourced from reference TRBV5-4 and TRBJ2-1, is ETGVTQSPTHLIKTRGQQVTLRCSSQSGHNTVSWYQQALGQGPQFIFQYYREEENGRGNFPPRFSGLQFPNYSSELNVNALELDDSALYLCASSVGIWGGGEGQFFGPGTRLTVL.

The CDR3 loop reads CASEGLLQETQYF. The CDR3 bases are TGTGCCAGCGAAGGACTGTTGCAAGAGACCCAGTACTTC. V usage is TRBV12-3 or TRBV12-4 and J usage is TRBJ2-5, with TRBD2 as a possible D gene (5 bases). Trimming shortened V by 8 bases and J by 2 bases, and 12 bases separated the two germline ends. The CDR3 spans 13 residues.